What follows are 11 T cell receptor beta chains derived from one specimen sequenced in a study of CD8+ T cells in alopecia areata. cDNA reverse transcribed from extracted RNA served as the sequencing template. Sequenced by immunoSEQ multiplex PCR; TCRdb stores in-frame clones only, minus some. The repertoire holds roughly 32,000 clones, 62% seen once, with roughly 18% in the top ten. Material for sequencing was NKG2D-high CD8+ T cells sorted from blood. These receptor sequences come from a human donor with alopecia areata.

V and J are TRBV6-5 and TRBJ2-7; TRBD2 matches at 11 bases. The CDR3 contains 14 residues. The ends lost 6 bases at V and 4 bases at J; junction bases unmatched: 5. CDR1 and CDR2 from the germline V gene are MNHEY and SVGAGI. The CDR3 nucleotides read TGTGCCAGCAGCTATCGGACTAGCGGGTACGAGCAGTACTTC. Encoded protein: CASSYRTSGYEQYF.

A few counts support this clone. The gene calls are TRBV15 and TRBJ2-1; the D is unclear. Germline-derived CDR1 and CDR2 are LNHNV and YYDKDF (reference sequence). CDR3 length: 15 amino acids. V was trimmed by 3 bases and J by 1 base, leaving 10 bases between them. The CDR3: CATSSRAASYNEQFF. CDR3 bases: TGTGCCACCAGCAGTCGGGCAGCGTCCTACAATGAGCAGTTCTTC. Together with reference TRBV15 and TRBJ2-1, the CDR3 gives the full variable domain: DAMVIQNPRYQVTQFGKPVTLSCSQTLNHNVMYWYQQKSSQAPKLLFHYYDKDFNNEADTPDNFQSRRPNTSFCFLDIRSPGLGDTAMYLCATSSRAASYNEQFFGPGTRLTVL.

The chain recombines TRBV29-1 with TRBJ2-7; 9 nucleotides line up with TRBD2. Per germline, CDR1 SQVTM and CDR2 ANQGSEA. The CDR3 covers 16 residues. V lost 0 bases to trimming and J lost 3 bases; unmatched junction nucleotides: 9. Here the CDR3 DNA reads TGCAGCGTTGAAGATCCGACTAGCGGAGAACACTACGAGCAGTACTTC. Translated: CSVEDPTSGEHYEQYF.

This clone came up a few times. The chain is built from TRBV28 and TRBJ2-7; TRBD2 aligns across 8 bases. The germline V gene encodes CDR1 MDHEN and CDR2 SYDVKM. V trimming: 6 bases; J trimming: 3 bases; junction bases outside the gene matches: 4. This CDR3 contains 13 residues. CDR3 loop: CASRGTSSYEQYF. The CDR3 nucleotides are TGTGCCAGCAGGGGGACTAGTAGCTACGAGCAGTACTTC.

The gene calls are TRBV7-9 and TRBJ1-3; possibly TRBD1 for D (5 bases). V was pared by 0 bases and J by 1 base, with 7 bases between. In germline, CDR1 is SEHNR, CDR2 FQNEAQ (reference sequence). The CDR3 contains 15 residues. CDR3 in DNA: TGTGCCAGCAGCTTAGCGCAGGGATCTGGAAACACCATATATTTT. Protein: CASSLAQGSGNTIYF.

This clone was found a few times. The CDR3 here is CASSSTGDTQYF. The CDR3 bases are TGTGCCAGCAGTAGCACTGGGGATACGCAGTATTTT. This chain connects TRBV6-5 to TRBJ2-3; the D is unclear. This CDR3 region has 12 residues. Germline V CDR1 and CDR2: MNHEY, SVGAGI. Trimming took off 5 bases at V and 6 bases at J, with 9 bases between the two ends.

V and J are TRBV6-5 and TRBJ2-1; weak D call: TRBD1 (6 bases). This CDR3 is built from 14 residues. Germline assignment: CDR1 MNHEY and CDR2 SVGAGI. The V and J ends lost 6 bases and 5 bases respectively, with 14 bases between them. The CDR3 DNA is TGTGCCAGCAGGACGGGACAAATTCACAATGAGCAGTTCTTC. Translation: CASRTGQIHNEQFF.

The rearrangement links TRBV28 to TRBJ2-7; TRBD1 matches at 8 bases. This CDR3 contains 15 residues. The germline CDR1 and CDR2 sequences are MDHEN and SYDVKM. Losses at the gene ends were 7 bases for V and 3 bases for J; bases not matched to a gene: 11. DNA of the CDR3: TGTGCCAGCAAAGCAGGGGGCTTGTCCTTCTACGAGCAGTACTTC. Translation gives CASKAGGLSFYEQYF.

The chain joins TRBV1 to TRBJ2-6; the DNA was not used to check the table's D call, TRBD1. TRBV1 is termed a pseudogene. The CDR3 length is 18 residues. The CDR3 loop reads CTSRLPSLCTSRANVLTF. The CDR3 bases are TGCACCAGCAGATTACCAAGTTTGTGCACAAGTCGGGCCAACGTCCTGACTTTC.

The chain couples TRBV29-1 to TRBJ2-7; 8 bases align to TRBD2. This CDR3 has 16 residues. Germline V gene sequence: CDR1 SQVTM, CDR2 ANQGSEA. Unmatched junction bases numbered 12, after V lost 2 bases and J lost 3 bases. CDR3 in amino acids: CSVERQASGGYYEQYF. The CDR3 DNA reads as TGCAGCGTTGAAAGACAGGCAAGCGGGGGTTACTACGAGCAGTACTTC.

This rearrangement joins TRBV7-8 to TRBJ2-7; D gene uncertain. Per germline, CDR1 SGHVS and CDR2 FQNEAQ. V gave up 5 bases and J gave up 1 base, with 12 bases separating them. CDR3 size: 14 residues. CDR3 loop: CASSPRSRSYEQYF. The CDR3, as DNA: TGTGCCAGCAGCCCTAGGAGCAGGTCCTACGAGCAGTACTTC. Full variable domain (rest looked up from reference TRBV7-8 and TRBJ2-7): GAGVSQSPRYKVAKRGQDVALRCDPISGHVSLFWYQQALGQGPEFLTYFQNEAQLDKSGLPSDRFFAERPEGSVSTLKIQRTQQEDSAVYLCASSPRSRSYEQYFGPGTRLTVT.